This entry concerns a single T cell receptor (beta chain). Its antigen remains unidentified. TCRbeta library construction was performed incorporating unique molecular identifiers. TCRdb reprocessed the PCR reads with MiXCR, giving one entry per CDR3 protein. In the table there are fewer than 500,000 distinct CDR3 sequences, over 40% of which are singletons. The sample comes from a study of T-cell reconstitution after alpha-beta-depleted transplantation in children. Study results and caveats: High day-60 TCRbeta diversity in some patients came from surviving recipient T cells and thymic progenitors. The origin of alpha-beta T cells about two months after transplant was reportedly several hundred expanded graft clones. Newly produced T cells mostly accounted for T-cell counts and diversity one year post-transplant.

This CDR3 spans 16 amino acids. Germline V lookup: CDR1 SGHRS, CDR2 YFSETQ. Trimming shortened V by 4 bases and J by 1 base, and 17 bases separated the two germline ends. The rearrangement joins TRBV5-1 to TRBJ2-5; either TRBD1 or TRBD2 may supply D (6 bases each). The origin of this receptor is a girl aged 2-10 years with aplastic anemia, due to receive a stem cell transplant. The sample was PBMCs, taken before TCRalphabeta/CD19-depleted stem cell transplant. In nucleotides, the CDR3 is TGCGCCAGCAGCCGGGCGGACGGGGGCCCCCAAGAGACCCAGTACTTC. Translation gives CASSRADGGPQETQYF.